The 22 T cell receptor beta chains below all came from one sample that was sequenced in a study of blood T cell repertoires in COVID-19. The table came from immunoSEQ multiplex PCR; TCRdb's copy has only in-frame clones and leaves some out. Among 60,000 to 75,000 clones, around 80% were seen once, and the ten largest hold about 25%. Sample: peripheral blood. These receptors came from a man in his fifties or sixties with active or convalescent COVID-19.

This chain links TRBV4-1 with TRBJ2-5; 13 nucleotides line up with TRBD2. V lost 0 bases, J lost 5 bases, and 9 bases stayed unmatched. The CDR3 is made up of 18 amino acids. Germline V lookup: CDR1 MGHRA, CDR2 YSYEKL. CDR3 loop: CASSQDRTSGGAWETQYF. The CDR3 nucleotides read TGCGCCAGCAGCCAAGATCGTACTAGCGGGGGGGCTTGGGAGACCCAGTACTTC.

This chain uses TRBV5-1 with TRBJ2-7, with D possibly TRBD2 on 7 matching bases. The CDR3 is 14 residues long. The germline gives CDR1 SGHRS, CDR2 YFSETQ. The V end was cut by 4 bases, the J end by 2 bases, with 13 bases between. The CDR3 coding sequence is TGCGCCAGCAGCCGGGGGGACACCACCTACGAGCAGTACTTC. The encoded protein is CASSRGDTTYEQYF.

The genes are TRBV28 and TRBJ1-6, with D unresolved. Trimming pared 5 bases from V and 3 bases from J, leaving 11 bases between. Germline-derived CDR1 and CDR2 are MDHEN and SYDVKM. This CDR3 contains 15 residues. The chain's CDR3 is CASSPSGIYNSPLHF. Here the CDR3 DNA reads TGTGCCAGCAGTCCCTCGGGTATCTATAATTCACCCCTCCACTTT.

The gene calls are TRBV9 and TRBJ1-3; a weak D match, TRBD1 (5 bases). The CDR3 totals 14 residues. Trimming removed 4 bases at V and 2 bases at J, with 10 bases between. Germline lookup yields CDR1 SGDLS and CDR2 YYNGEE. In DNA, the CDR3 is TGTGCCAGCAGCTCGACCAGGGCTGGAAACACCATATATTTT. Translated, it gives CASSSTRAGNTIYF.

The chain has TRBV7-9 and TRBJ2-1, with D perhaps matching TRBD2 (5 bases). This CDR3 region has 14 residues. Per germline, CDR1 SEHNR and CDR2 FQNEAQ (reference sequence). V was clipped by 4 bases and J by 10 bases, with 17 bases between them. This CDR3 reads CASSSSPTPGEQFF. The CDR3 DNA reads TGTGCCAGCAGCTCTAGCCCCACCCCCGGGGAGCAGTTCTTC.

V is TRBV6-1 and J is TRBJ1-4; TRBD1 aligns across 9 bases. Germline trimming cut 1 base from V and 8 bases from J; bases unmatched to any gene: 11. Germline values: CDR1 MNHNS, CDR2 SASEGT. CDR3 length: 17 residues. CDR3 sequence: CASSEGGQGPLGEKLFF. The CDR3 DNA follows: TGTGCCAGCAGTGAAGGGGGACAGGGCCCGCTTGGGGAAAAACTGTTTTTT.

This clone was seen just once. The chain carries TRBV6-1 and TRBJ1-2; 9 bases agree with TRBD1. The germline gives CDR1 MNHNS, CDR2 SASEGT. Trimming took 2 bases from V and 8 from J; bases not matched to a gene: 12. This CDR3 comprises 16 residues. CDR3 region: CASSEIGTGSRWGYTF. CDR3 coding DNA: TGTGCCAGCAGTGAAATTGGGACAGGGTCCCGATGGGGCTACACCTTC.

DNA of the CDR3: TGCAGCGTTGTGTCGGGGACAGGGGAGAATGGAAACACCATATATTTT. This codes for CSVVSGTGENGNTIYF. J is TRBJ1-3 and V is TRBV29-1, with 10 bases fitting TRBD1. This CDR3 contains 16 residues. Germline V gene sequence: CDR1 SQVTM, CDR2 ANQGSEA. The V and J ends lost 4 bases and 3 bases, in that order; junction bases with no gene match: 9.

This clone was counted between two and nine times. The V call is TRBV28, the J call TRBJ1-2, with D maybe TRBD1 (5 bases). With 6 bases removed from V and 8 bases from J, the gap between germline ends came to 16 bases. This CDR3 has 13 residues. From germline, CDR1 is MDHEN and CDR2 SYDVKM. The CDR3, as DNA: TGTGCCAGCAGCAAGTTCCAGGGTGAAGGCTACACCTTC. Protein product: CASSKFQGEGYTF.

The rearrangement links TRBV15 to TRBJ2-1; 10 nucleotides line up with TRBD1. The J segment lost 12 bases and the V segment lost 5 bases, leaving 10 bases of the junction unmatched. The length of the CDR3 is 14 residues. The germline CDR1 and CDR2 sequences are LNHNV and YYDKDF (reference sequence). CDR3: CATSHWTGGVGQFF. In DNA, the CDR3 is TGTGCCACCAGCCATTGGACAGGGGGGGTCGGGCAGTTCTTC.

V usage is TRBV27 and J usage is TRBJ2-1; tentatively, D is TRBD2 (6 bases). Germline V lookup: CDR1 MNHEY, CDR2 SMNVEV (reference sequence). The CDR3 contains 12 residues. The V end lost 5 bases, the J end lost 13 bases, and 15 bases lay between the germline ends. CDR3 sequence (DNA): TGTGCCAGCAGTCCCCGGGACTCCCTTCAGTTCTTC. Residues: CASSPRDSLQFF.

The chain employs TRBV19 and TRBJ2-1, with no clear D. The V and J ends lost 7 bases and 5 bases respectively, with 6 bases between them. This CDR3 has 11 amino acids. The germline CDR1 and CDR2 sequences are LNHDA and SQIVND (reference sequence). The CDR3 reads CASKAHNEQFF. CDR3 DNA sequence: TGTGCCAGTAAAGCTCACAATGAGCAGTTCTTC.

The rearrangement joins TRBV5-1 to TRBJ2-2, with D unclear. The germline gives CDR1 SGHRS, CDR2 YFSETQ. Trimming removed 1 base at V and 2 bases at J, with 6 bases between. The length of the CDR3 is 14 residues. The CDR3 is CASSLSVNTGELFF. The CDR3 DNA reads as TGCGCCAGCAGCTTGTCCGTCAACACCGGGGAGCTGTTTTTT.

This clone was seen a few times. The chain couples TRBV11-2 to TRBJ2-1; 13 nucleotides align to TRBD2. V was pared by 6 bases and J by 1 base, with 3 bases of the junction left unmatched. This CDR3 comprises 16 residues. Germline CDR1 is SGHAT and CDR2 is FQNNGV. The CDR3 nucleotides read TGTGCCAGCAGGGGACTAGCGGGGCGTTCCTACAATGAGCAGTTCTTC. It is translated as CASRGLAGRSYNEQFF.

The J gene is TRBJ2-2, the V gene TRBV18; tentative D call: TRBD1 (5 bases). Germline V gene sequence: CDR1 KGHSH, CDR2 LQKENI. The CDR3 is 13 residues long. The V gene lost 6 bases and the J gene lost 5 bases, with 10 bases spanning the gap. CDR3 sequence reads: CASSPQGTGELFF. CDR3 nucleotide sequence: TGTGCCAGCTCTCCCCAGGGAACCGGGGAGCTGTTTTTT.

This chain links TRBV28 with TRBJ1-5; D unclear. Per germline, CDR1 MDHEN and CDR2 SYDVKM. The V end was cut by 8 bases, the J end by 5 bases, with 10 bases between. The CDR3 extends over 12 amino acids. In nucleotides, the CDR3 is TGTGCCAGCCACCAGAACGATCAGCCCCAGCATTTT. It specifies CASHQNDQPQHF.

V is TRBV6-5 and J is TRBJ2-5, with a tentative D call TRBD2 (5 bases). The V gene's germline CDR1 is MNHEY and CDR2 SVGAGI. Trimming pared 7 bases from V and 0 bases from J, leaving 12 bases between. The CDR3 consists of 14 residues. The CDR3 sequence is CASNRGLYQETQYF. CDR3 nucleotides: TGTGCCAGCAATCGAGGACTGTACCAAGAGACCCAGTACTTC.

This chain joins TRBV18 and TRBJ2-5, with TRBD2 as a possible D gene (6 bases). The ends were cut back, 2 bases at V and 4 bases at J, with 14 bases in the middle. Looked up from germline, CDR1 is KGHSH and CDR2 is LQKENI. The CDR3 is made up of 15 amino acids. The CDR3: CASSPWTGVGETQYF. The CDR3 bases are TGTGCCAGCTCACCATGGACGGGGGTGGGAGAGACCCAGTACTTC.

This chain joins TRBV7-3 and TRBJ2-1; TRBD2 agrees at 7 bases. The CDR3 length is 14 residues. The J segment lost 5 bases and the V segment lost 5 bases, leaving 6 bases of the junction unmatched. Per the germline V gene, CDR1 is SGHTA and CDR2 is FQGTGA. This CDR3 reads CASSGSGADNEQFF. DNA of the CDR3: TGTGCCAGCAGCGGCAGCGGGGCCGACAATGAGCAGTTCTTC.

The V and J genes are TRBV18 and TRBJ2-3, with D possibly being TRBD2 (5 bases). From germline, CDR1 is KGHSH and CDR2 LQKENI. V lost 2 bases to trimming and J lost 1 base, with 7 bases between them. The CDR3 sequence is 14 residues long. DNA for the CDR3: TGTGCCAGCTCACCAACCGGGGGCACAGATACGCAGTATTTT. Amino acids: CASSPTGGTDTQYF. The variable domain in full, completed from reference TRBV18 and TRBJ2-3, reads NAGVMQNPRHLVRRRGQEARLRCSPMKGHSHVYWYRQLPEEGLKFMVYLQKENIIDESGMPKERFSAEFPKEGPSILRIQQVVRGDSAAYFCASSPTGGTDTQYFGPGTRLTVL.

The CDR3 is CASSLRTDSNYGYTF. The CDR3 nucleotides read TGCGCCAGCAGCTTGCGGACAGATTCTAACTATGGCTACACCTTC. The chain is built from TRBV5-1 and TRBJ1-2, with D perhaps TRBD1 (6 bases). V lost 1 base to trimming and J lost 0 bases, with 10 bases between them. CDR3 size: 15 residues. Germline loops: CDR1 SGHRS, CDR2 YFSETQ.

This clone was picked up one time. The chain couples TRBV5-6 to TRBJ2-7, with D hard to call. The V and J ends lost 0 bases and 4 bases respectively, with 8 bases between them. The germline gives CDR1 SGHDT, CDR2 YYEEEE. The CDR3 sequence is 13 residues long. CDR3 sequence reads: CASSLEQPYEQYF. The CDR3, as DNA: TGTGCCAGCAGCTTGGAACAGCCTTACGAGCAGTACTTC. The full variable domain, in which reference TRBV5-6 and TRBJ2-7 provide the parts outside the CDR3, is DAGVTQSPTHLIKTRGQQVTLRCSPKSGHDTVSWYQQALGQGPQFIFQYYEEEERQRGNFPDRFSGHQFPNYSSELNVNALLLGDSALYLCASSLEQPYEQYFGPGTRLTVT.